The 28 T cell receptor beta chains below come from one sample, sequenced in a study of PD-L1 blockade in urothelial cancer. Assay used: immunoSEQ multiplex PCR; TCRdb lists only in-frame clones, some missing. The sample carries just under 40,000 clones, roughly 90% recorded once. The starting material was PBMCs, obtained around atezolizumab (anti-PD-L1) treatment. These receptors all stem from a man in his 60s with urothelial cancer.

V usage is TRBV18 and J usage is TRBJ2-3, with TRBD2 matching over 11 bases. The trim removed 0 bases at V and 0 bases at J, leaving 2 bases unmatched. Per germline, CDR1 KGHSH and CDR2 LQKENI. The CDR3 runs to 17 residues. CDR3 in DNA: TGTGCCAGCTCACCACCTGGACTAGCGGGTAGCACAGATACGCAGTATTTT. It specifies CASSPPGLAGSTDTQYF.

The CDR3 DNA reads TGTGCCAGCTCACATCCGGGTGGAGTCACCATCGTCCGTATAATCTACGAGCAGTACTTC. Residues: CASSHPGGVTIVRIIYEQYF. The chain joins TRBV18 to TRBJ2-7; D is unresolved. CDR1 and CDR2 (germline): KGHSH, LQKENI. The CDR3 extends over 20 amino acids. V was shortened by 4 bases and J by 3 bases, with 31 bases between the two germline ends.

The genes are TRBV19 and TRBJ2-1, with D possibly TRBD1 on 5 matching bases. V was shortened by 5 bases and J by 6 bases, with 14 bases between the two germline ends. This CDR3 contains 14 residues. Per the germline V gene, CDR1 is LNHDA and CDR2 is SQIVND (reference sequence). CDR3 bases: TGTGCCAGTAGTTTCAGGGTACCCCTCAATGAGCAGTTCTTC. It specifies CASSFRVPLNEQFF.

The chain is built from TRBV7-8 and TRBJ1-4, with TRBD1 matching 8 bases. This CDR3 is built from 14 residues. J was trimmed by 8 bases and V by 5 bases; bases with no gene match: 7. From germline, CDR1 is SGHVS and CDR2 FQNEAQ. CDR3 amino acids: CASSPGQAGEKLFF. In DNA form, the CDR3 reads TGTGCCAGCAGCCCGGGACAGGCAGGGGAAAAACTGTTTTTT.

The rearrangement links TRBV7-9 to TRBJ1-2; D possibly corresponds to TRBD1 (6 bases). This CDR3 region has 11 residues. Germline loops: CDR1 SEHNR, CDR2 FQNEAQ (reference sequence). With 8 bases removed from V and 7 bases from J, the gap between germline ends came to 11 bases. The CDR3 is CASEGGRGYTF. CDR3 bases: TGTGCCAGCGAAGGGGGACGTGGCTACACCTTC.

This chain joins TRBV30 and TRBJ1-1; 8 bases are shared with TRBD1. Losses at the gene ends were 3 bases for V and 3 bases for J; bases not matched to a gene: 3. The CDR3 length is 13 residues. CDR1 is GTSNPN and CDR2 is SVGIG in the germline V gene (reference sequence). CDR3 nucleotides: TGTGCCTGGAGCCCGACAGGGGACACTGAAGCTTTCTTT. Protein sequence: CAWSPTGDTEAFF.

J is TRBJ1-2 and V is TRBV7-8; unclear D gene. This CDR3 has 15 amino acids. Trimming cost V 4 bases and J 0 bases, with 12 bases left between them. CDR1 is SGHVS and CDR2 is FQNEAQ in the germline V gene. DNA of the CDR3: TGTGCCAGCAGCTCCCGGGTCCAAGCTAACTATGGCTACACCTTC. It encodes CASSSRVQANYGYTF.

The V and J genes are TRBV5-1 and TRBJ1-1; D remains unclear. The V end was cut by 4 bases, the J end by 0 bases, with 16 bases between. The germline CDR1 and CDR2 sequences are SGHRS and YFSETQ. The CDR3 contains 16 residues. This CDR3 is CASSNGGRIMNTEAFF. CDR3 DNA: TGCGCCAGCAGCAACGGAGGACGGATTATGAACACTGAAGCTTTCTTT.

The chain combines TRBV23-1 with TRBJ2-4; no clear D gene. TRBV23-1 is recorded as an ORF, its role being uncertain. This CDR3 comprises 16 residues. The V end was cut by 3 bases, the J end by 3 bases, with 15 bases between. The chain's CDR3 is CASSHTPSPGKNIQYF. DNA of the CDR3: TGCGCCAGCAGTCATACCCCCTCGCCGGGCAAAAACATTCAGTACTTC.

This chain connects TRBV19 to TRBJ2-7, with 8 bases identical to TRBD1. With V trimmed by 5 bases and J by 5 bases, 2 bases remained unmatched. Germline values: CDR1 LNHDA, CDR2 SQIVND (reference sequence). The CDR3 sequence is 12 residues long. CDR3: CASSSQGDEQYF. The CDR3 DNA sequence: TGTGCCAGTAGTTCACAGGGGGACGAGCAGTACTTC.

The chain couples TRBV14 to TRBJ1-3; D gene uncertain. CDR1 SGHDN and CDR2 FVKESK come from the germline V gene. The CDR3 contains 14 residues. Trimming cost V 0 bases and J 4 bases, with 7 bases left between them. The CDR3 region has the DNA TGTGCCAGCAGCCAAGATTTTCGGGGAAACACCATATATTTT. This gives the protein CASSQDFRGNTIYF.

The V call is TRBV7-9, the J call TRBJ2-7; possible D gene TRBD2, 6 bases. V lost 5 bases, J lost 3 bases, and 20 bases lay in between. The CDR3 has 16 amino acids. Germline V gene lookup returns CDR1 SEHNR and CDR2 FQNEAQ (reference sequence). CDR3 in DNA: TGTGCCAGCAGCACGAGGGACTTCCCGGGGATCTACGAGCAGTACTTC. It translates to CASSTRDFPGIYEQYF.

This clone was recorded once. This chain uses TRBV29-1 with TRBJ2-2, with 9 bases fitting TRBD1. Germline CDR1 reads SQVTM; CDR2 reads ANQGSEA. The CDR3 contains 15 residues. Unmatched junction bases numbered 10, after V lost 4 bases and J lost 7 bases. The CDR3 DNA is TGCAGCGTTGGGGGACCGGGACAGGGATTCGGGGAGCTGTTTTTT. Its translation: CSVGGPGQGFGELFF.

The chain combines TRBV11-3 with TRBJ2-3; D is perhaps TRBD2 (6 bases). The CDR3 has 19 residues. V lost 1 base to trimming and J lost 3 bases, with 23 bases between them. Per germline, CDR1 SGHNT and CDR2 YENEEA. DNA for the CDR3: TGTGCCAGCAGCTTAGTCGCCCAGCGGGCGATCCGGGGGACAGATACGCAGTATTTT. This codes for CASSLVAQRAIRGTDTQYF.

The chain employs TRBV19 and TRBJ2-7, with D perhaps TRBD2 (5 bases). V lost 0 bases and J lost 7, with 10 bases in between. The CDR3 is made up of 13 amino acids. CDR1 and CDR2 from the germline V gene are LNHDA and SQIVND (reference sequence). In nucleotides, the CDR3 is TGTGCCAGTAGTATAGACGGTGGGGAGGAGCAGTACTTC. This sequence encodes CASSIDGGEEQYF.

Only a few counts were recorded for this clone. The chain carries TRBV7-2 and TRBJ1-3; 7 bases match TRBD1. CDR1 SGHTA and CDR2 FQGNSA come from the germline V gene. The CDR3 extends over 15 amino acids. Trimming cost V 5 bases and J 0 bases; bases outside gene matches: 4. For the CDR3, the DNA is TGTGCCAGCAGCCCGACAGGGAGCTCTGGAAACACCATATATTTT. This encodes CASSPTGSSGNTIYF. Variable domain in full (rest from reference TRBV7-2 and TRBJ1-3): GAGVSQSPSNKVTEKGKDVELRCDPISGHTALYWYRQSLGQGLEFLIYFQGNSAPDKSGLPSDRFSAERTGGSVSTLTIQRTQQEDSAVYLCASSPTGSSGNTIYFGEGSWLTVV.

In DNA form, the CDR3 reads TGCGCCAGCAGCTTGGCGGCAGGCACCAACTATGGCTACACCTTC. It translates to CASSLAAGTNYGYTF. This chain connects TRBV5-1 to TRBJ1-2, with D unresolved. The CDR3 consists of 15 residues. Germline values: CDR1 SGHRS, CDR2 YFSETQ. Trimming shortened V by 0 bases and J by 2 bases, and 11 bases separated the two germline ends.

This CDR3 is CSVLQGAVLGEQYF. CDR3 nucleotides: TGCAGCGTTCTACAGGGGGCCGTGTTGGGCGAGCAGTACTTC. This chain connects TRBV29-1 to TRBJ2-7; 9 bases align to TRBD1. CDR1 and CDR2 (germline): SQVTM, ANQGSEA. Losses at the gene ends were 5 bases for V and 6 bases for J; bases not matched to a gene: 11. This CDR3 is 14 amino acids long.

The table lists this clone with a count of one. The chain combines TRBV19 with TRBJ2-7; 13 bases map to TRBD2. The CDR3 consists of 15 residues. Trimming removed 6 bases from V and 5 bases from J; junction bases left unmatched: 7. CDR1 and CDR2 (germline): LNHDA, SQIVND (reference sequence). CDR3 bases: TGTGCCAGTAGCCTGACTAGCGGGGGGATCGACGAGCAGTACTTC. Translation: CASSLTSGGIDEQYF. Combining the CDR3 with reference TRBV19 and TRBJ2-7 gives the whole variable domain DGGITQSPKYLFRKEGQNVTLSCEQNLNHDAMYWYRQDPGQGLRLIYYSQIVNDFQKGDIAEGYSVSREKKESFPLTVTSAQKNPTAFYLCASSLTSGGIDEQYFGPGTRLTVT.

The V gene is TRBV5-1, the J gene TRBJ2-5, with 12 bases that match TRBD2. After removal of 3 bases from V and 4 bases from J, the junction contained 10 bases not matched to a gene. CDR1 is SGHRS, CDR2 YFSETQ, per germline. The CDR3 runs to 17 residues. CDR3 protein: CASSYRQSSGRGETQYF. The DNA of the CDR3 is TGCGCCAGCAGCTATCGCCAGTCTAGCGGGAGGGGAGAGACCCAGTACTTC.

The chain has TRBV30 and TRBJ2-3, with 10 positions matching TRBD2. From germline, CDR1 is GTSNPN and CDR2 SVGIG (reference sequence). After removal of 0 bases from V and 5 bases from J, the junction contained 11 bases not matched to a gene. CDR3 length equals 17 residues. The chain's CDR3 is CAWSVRLAGVGLDTQYF. CDR3 nucleotide sequence: TGTGCCTGGAGTGTACGGCTAGCGGGAGTGGGACTAGATACGCAGTATTTT. Complete variable domain (other parts from reference TRBV30 and TRBJ2-3): SQTIHQWPATLVQPVGSPLSLECTVEGTSNPNLYWYRQAAGRGLQLLFYSVGIGQISSEVPQNLSASRPQDRQFILSSKKLLLSDSGFYLCAWSVRLAGVGLDTQYFGPGTRLTVL.

This rearrangement joins TRBV2 to TRBJ2-2; TRBD1 is a possible D gene (6 bases). Germline-derived CDR1 and CDR2 are SNHLY and FYNNEI. This CDR3 comprises 17 residues. V was clipped by 5 bases and J by 2 bases, with 18 bases between them. CDR3 residues: CASSLPGTLVNTGELFF. The CDR3 bases are TGTGCCAGCAGTCTTCCCGGGACATTGGTCAACACCGGGGAGCTGTTTTTT. The full variable domain, its missing parts supplied by reference TRBV2 and TRBJ2-2, is EPEVTQTPSHQVTQMGQEVILRCVPISNHLYFYWYRQILGQKVEFLVSFYNNEISEKSEIFDDQFSVERPDGSNFTLKIRSTKLEDSAMYFCASSLPGTLVNTGELFFGEGSRLTVL.

The gene calls are TRBV5-1 and TRBJ2-7; D gene unclear. The CDR3 has 12 residues. Germline V CDR1 and CDR2: SGHRS, YFSETQ. Deletions cut 0 bases from V and 6 bases from J, with 7 bases between. The CDR3 spells CASSLDTPEQYF. Written as DNA, the CDR3 is TGCGCCAGCAGCTTGGACACACCCGAGCAGTACTTC.

The CDR3, as DNA: TGTGCCAGCAGCTTATTGTCAGGGGCATTGAATCAGCAGTACTTC. Residues: CASSLLSGALNQQYF. The rearrangement joins TRBV7-9 to TRBJ2-7, with D perhaps matching TRBD1 (6 bases). Trimming stripped 2 bases from V and 8 bases from J, with 19 bases between. Germline loops: CDR1 SEHNR, CDR2 FQNEAQ (reference sequence). The CDR3 has 15 amino acids.

The chain carries TRBV27 and TRBJ2-1; 7 bases map to TRBD1. The germline gives CDR1 MNHEY, CDR2 SMNVEV (reference sequence). The CDR3 spans 14 residues. Trimming cost V 5 bases and J 7 bases; bases outside gene matches: 8. The CDR3 DNA is TGTGCCAGCAGTCCAACCCCAGGGGGAAATGAGCAGTTCTTC. This encodes CASSPTPGGNEQFF.

This sequence joins TRBV6-1 and TRBJ2-2, with a tentative D call TRBD1 (5 bases). V lost 6 bases, J lost 0 bases, and 8 bases lay in between. This CDR3 is built from 14 residues. Germline V gene sequence: CDR1 MNHNS, CDR2 SASEGT. CDR3 DNA: TGTGCCAGCAGCGCAGGGCCGAACACCGGGGAGCTGTTTTTT. Protein product: CASSAGPNTGELFF.

The J gene is TRBJ1-5, the V gene TRBV28; D is perhaps TRBD1 (6 bases). Between the trimmed V and J ends, which lost 6 bases and 9 bases, there was a span of 24 bases. The germline V gene encodes CDR1 MDHEN and CDR2 SYDVKM. The CDR3 sequence is 16 residues long. Written as DNA, the CDR3 is TGTGCCAGCAGCCCACCTCAGGGGTTGGTCGAAGGGCCCCAGCATTTT. Translating gives CASSPPQGLVEGPQHF.

The table lists this clone with a few counts. The chain carries TRBV7-8 and TRBJ1-1, with TRBD1 identical over 8 bases. This CDR3 comprises 13 residues. Germline V gene data show CDR1 as SGHVS and CDR2 as FQNEAQ. The V and J ends lost 5 bases and 5 bases, in that order; junction bases with no gene match: 4. DNA for the CDR3: TGTGCCAGCAGCGCAGGGGGCGGGACTGAAGCTTTCTTT. Translated, it gives CASSAGGGTEAFF.